This T cell receptor (beta chain) was captured in a study of T cell responses to AZD1222 COVID-19 vaccine. Points on this clone: As yet, its antigen is unknown.

Study-level findings and limits: The repertoires were collected only after the peak T cell response. Unmutated regions of variants are reportedly targeted by nearly half of spike-specific TCRs. Distributed over spike, vaccine-associated CD4 TCRs predominated at 160-218 and 743-854. The donor cohort was predominantly white British with a female majority, and clonal diversity may have been underestimated.

Method: immunoSEQ multiplex PCR; TCRdb's copy keeps in-frame clones and lacks some. The top ten hold about 5% of the sample, which has roughly 100,000 clones, approximately 93% seen once. This CDR3 comprises 13 residues. Trimming took off 4 bases at V and 1 base at J, with 7 bases between the two ends. From germline, CDR1 is LNHNV and CDR2 YYDKDF (reference sequence). The receptor was derived from an adult in good health. The rearrangement links TRBV15 to TRBJ1-1; D is unclear. The source was peripheral blood, collected on day 0 of AZD1222 vaccination. CDR3 coding DNA: TGTGCCACCAGCATTGGGAAGAACACTGAAGCTTTCTTT. Protein: CATSIGKNTEAFF.